This T cell receptor beta chain came from a study of blood T cell repertoires in COVID-19. Study background: Nucleic acid was either cDNA or gDNA, and it came from T cells, B-cell-depleted T cells, or PBMCs.

Original processing methods: By means of reference gene primer amplification, nucleated cell counts were estimated. Assay: immunoSEQ multiplex PCR; the TCRdb copy retains only in-frame clones and omits some. That table is the source of V, J and clone size, and D and trimming were worked out from the DNA. Altogether over 250,000 clones are present, roughly 85% being singletons, with the ten largest covering about 5.1%. Trimming left V 1 base short and J 5 bases short, with 26 bases between. There are 19 residues in the CDR3. From germline, CDR1 is LGHDT and CDR2 YNNKEL (reference sequence). V gene TRBV3-1 (or the pseudogene TRBV3-2) combines with J gene TRBJ1-2; D remains unclear. Input material: peripheral blood. The origin of this receptor is a man in his fifties with active or convalescent COVID-19. As DNA, the CDR3 is TGTGCCAGCAGCCAAGTCTTAATTAGGGCACGAAGCGGGGAATATGGCTACACCTTC. Protein: CASSQVLIRARSGEYGYTF.